This T cell receptor (beta chain) comes out of a study of long-term antiretroviral therapy in people with HIV. Findings and caveats of the study: Even long-term ART left TRB diversity below transplant donor controls, despite gains. Information pertaining to ART adherence, viral resistance or therapeutic modifications was not obtained.

Version v3.0 of the immunoSEQ assay was performed at survey level. Sequenced by immunoSEQ multiplex PCR; TCRdb stores in-frame clones only, minus some. The sample records fewer than 35,000 clones, approximately 80% being singletons. The CDR3 runs 14 residues. Trimming took 7 bases from V and 7 from J, leaving 14 bases between them. Germline CDR1 reads SNHLY; CDR2 reads FYNNEI. On this clone itself: Its specificity is not known.

The sample in question was unsorted PBMCs, obtained 3.1 years after starting antiretroviral therapy. The receptor was isolated from a woman between 45 and 60 years old with HIV. The chain is built from TRBV2 and TRBJ1-6; the D is unclear. The CDR3 region has the DNA TGTGCCAGCAAGGTAGACTTGGGAAATTCACCCCTCCACTTT. It yields the protein CASKVDLGNSPLHF.